These T cell receptor beta chains were read from a single sample in a study of blood T cell repertoires in COVID-19. The repertoire was sequenced with immunoSEQ multiplex PCR; TCRdb's copy has only in-frame clones and lacks some. The table shows around 380,000 clones, with around 87% occurring only once. Sequenced: PBMCs or T cells enriched from blood (not recorded which). All receptors derive from a man under 40 who had recovered from COVID-19. CDR3s include the opening cysteine and the closing phenylalanine or tryptophan. A D gene is named only where the DNA matches it firmly. The size of a clone is reported for some rows only, either as once, few or many, or as a class for expanded clones.

. . 15 TRBJ1-2 TRBV4-1 CASSPEAGPNYGYTF TGCGCCAGCAGCCCAGAGGCAGGGCCCAACTATGGCTACACCTTC
TRBD1 . 15 TRBJ1-6 TRBV27 CASRVPGQGNSPLHF TGTGCCAGCAGAGTCCCGGGACAGGGTAATTCACCCCTCCACTTT
. once 12 TRBJ2-3 TRBV6-1 CASRSGTDTQYF TGTGCCAGCAGATCCGGCACAGATACGCAGTATTTT
. . 16 TRBJ1-1 TRBV19 CASTKTPGTTNGKAFF TGTGCCAGTACAAAAACCCCCGGGACTACAAACGGCAAGGCTTTCTTT
TRBD1 . 13 TRBJ2-7 TRBV6-5 CASRTGAEYEQYF TGTGCCAGCAGGACAGGGGCGGAGTACGAGCAGTACTTC
TRBD1 . 15 TRBJ1-2 TRBV4-2 CASSQDRRDREGYTF TGTGCCAGCAGCCAAGATCGACGGGACAGGGAGGGCTACACCTTC
. . 16 TRBJ2-7 TRBV5-4 CASSKGHPREYYEQYF TGTGCCAGCAGCAAGGGACATCCCCGCGAATACTACGAGCAGTACTTC
. . 18 TRBJ2-3 TRBV1 CTSSRTPGLRGATDTQYF TGCACCAGCAGCCGCACTCCGGGACTAAGAGGGGCAACAGATACGCAGTATTTT
TRBD1 . 17 TRBJ1-4 TRBV9 CASSPGQGVATNEKLFF TGTGCCAGCAGCCCGGGACAGGGAGTTGCAACTAATGAAAAACTGTTTTTT
TRBD1 . 15 TRBJ1-1 TRBV5-6 CASSTPDRIITEAFF TGTGCCAGCAGCACCCCGGACAGGATAATCACTGAAGCTTTCTTT
TRBD1 . 13 TRBJ1-1 TRBV10-1 CASKWDRRTEAFF TGCGCCAGCAAGTGGGACAGAAGGACTGAAGCTTTCTTT
TRBD1 . 13 TRBJ1-1 TRBV7-8 CASSLGPGQEAFF TGTGCCAGCAGCTTAGGTCCGGGACAGGAAGCTTTCTTT
TRBD1 . 15 TRBJ2-3 TRBV2 CASSAQTGGTDTQYF TGTGCCAGCAGTGCCCAGACAGGGGGCACAGATACGCAGTATTTT
. . 12 TRBJ2-1 TRBV12-3/TRBV12-4 CASRDLGGEQFF TGTGCCAGCAGGGACCTGGGAGGTGAGCAGTTCTTC
. . 12 TRBJ1-5 TRBV10-2 CASSDLKQPQHF TGCGCCAGCAGTGATCTAAAACAGCCCCAGCATTTT
. . 13 TRBJ2-2 TRBV7-9 CASSFINTGELFF TGTGCCAGCAGCTTCATCAACACCGGGGAGCTGTTTTTT
. once 15 TRBJ1-1 TRBV9 CASSIGGRLDTEAFF TGTGCCAGCAGCATCGGGGGGAGGCTGGACACTGAAGCTTTCTTT
. . 16 TRBJ1-4 TRBV5-5 CASSLGEAGANEKLFF TGTGCCAGCAGCTTGGGGGAGGCTGGGGCTAATGAAAAACTGTTTTTT
. . 15 TRBJ1-2 TRBV7-9 CASSRWEGVTYGYTF TGTGCCAGCAGCAGGTGGGAGGGCGTGACCTATGGCTACACCTTC
. . 10 TRBJ1-2 TRBV7-9 CASSVRVATF TGTGCCAGCAGCGTCAGGGTTGCCACCTTC
. . 15 TRBJ1-1 TRBV27 CASSLAGTANTEAFF TGTGCCAGCAGTTTGGCCGGGACTGCTAACACTGAAGCTTTCTTT
TRBD1 . 14 TRBJ1-5 TRBV6-1 CASSDGQGGQPQHF TGTGCCAGCAGTGACGGACAGGGGGGCCAGCCCCAGCATTTT